This section outlines one T cell receptor (beta chain) sequence together with its context. Its antigen is not known. These data come from a study of T cell responses to AZD1222 COVID-19 vaccine. Second-dose recipients at about 4 or about 12 weeks were treated as one pooled group. Using immunoSEQ multiplex PCR, the repertoire was profiled, and TCRdb retains in-frame clones only, with some absent. Of about 130,000 clones in the sample, 75% to 90% were seen once. Study-wide points: Baseline seropositivity occurred in only a handful of AZD1222 recipients. Mostly white British, mostly female donors; authors suggested clonal diversity may be underestimated. Sampling that yielded the repertoires occurred only after the peak T cell response.

V lost 6 bases, J lost 6 bases, and 3 bases stayed unmatched. This CDR3 comprises 12 residues. The sequenced sample was peripheral blood, obtained 28 days after the second AZD1222 dose. The source is an adult who received the AZD1222 COVID-19 vaccine. The chain has TRBV12-3 or TRBV12-4 and TRBJ2-3, with TRBD1 matching over 7 bases. The CDR3 protein is CASRLTGDTQYF. The CDR3 DNA reads as TGTGCCAGCAGACTGACAGGGGATACGCAGTATTTT.